This T cell receptor beta chain derives from a study of cytotoxic CD8 clonotypes in ibrutinib-treated CLL. Study summary: Median treatment time before response sampling was about 12 months, range 6 to 36. Study observations and caveats: Among the clonotypes, public ones were uncommon and contracted or held stable on treatment. Sampling times, which were not matched between the groups, differed between sustained-remission patients and progressing patients. Exceeding age-matched healthy donors, baseline clonality also tracked the counts of circulating CD8+ T cells.

Clones were sequenced by immunoSEQ multiplex PCR, and TCRdb holds only the in-frame ones, with some missing. The sample carries nearly 25,000 clones, 55% to 75% recorded once. Concerning this clone itself: The antigen remains unidentified.

The CDR3 is 15 amino acids. Germline values: CDR1 MNHEY, CDR2 SVGAGI. Trimming cost V 4 bases and J 5 bases; bases outside gene matches: 10. The receptor was isolated from a human donor with chronic lymphocytic leukemia. This sample comprised PBMCs, obtained after 12 months of ibrutinib treatment. The chain links TRBV6-5 to TRBJ1-2; 7 bases are shared with TRBD1. DNA of the CDR3: TGTGCCAGCAGTTTGGTGGTGGGGACAGCTTATGGCTACACCTTC. This codes for CASSLVVGTAYGYTF.